The entry below describes one T cell receptor (beta chain). Antigen specificity is unknown. This sample was included in a study of T-cell memory formation after mild COVID-19. The overall study: TCR clusters mostly belonged to single donors. General study findings and limits: Clones that contracted clustered mainly in CM and EM if CD4+ and in EMRA if CD8+.

Each CDR3 protein gets one entry after TCRdb re-called the 5' RACE reads with MiXCR. The repertoire has 310,000 or so distinct CDR3 sequences, 15% of them found once; the top ten carry roughly a fifth. Germline V gene data show CDR1 as LGHNA and CDR2 as YNFKEQ. This CDR3 contains 15 residues. V was shortened by 0 bases and J by 7 bases, with 15 bases between the two germline ends. The source of this sequence is a man in his late teens or twenties who had mild COVID-19 (a few samples of this study predate the infection). Cell type and time point are not known. This sequence joins TRBV4-2 and TRBJ1-2, with D perhaps matching TRBD1 (6 bases). Sequences were obtained from PBMCs or a T cell subset sorted from them (not recorded which). CDR3 sequence (DNA): TGTGCCAGCAGCCAAGACCTCAGGGGTTCGGGTGGCTACACCTTC. It is translated as CASSQDLRGSGGYTF.